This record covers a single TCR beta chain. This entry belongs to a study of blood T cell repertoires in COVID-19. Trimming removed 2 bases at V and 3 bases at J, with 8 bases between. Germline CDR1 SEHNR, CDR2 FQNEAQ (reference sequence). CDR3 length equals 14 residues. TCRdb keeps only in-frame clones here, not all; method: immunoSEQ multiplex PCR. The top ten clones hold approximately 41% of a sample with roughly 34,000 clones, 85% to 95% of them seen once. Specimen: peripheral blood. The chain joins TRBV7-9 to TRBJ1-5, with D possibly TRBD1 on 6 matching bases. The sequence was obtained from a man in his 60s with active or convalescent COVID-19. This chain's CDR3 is CASSLPGDNQPQHF. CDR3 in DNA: TGTGCCAGCAGCTTACCAGGGGACAATCAGCCCCAGCATTTT.